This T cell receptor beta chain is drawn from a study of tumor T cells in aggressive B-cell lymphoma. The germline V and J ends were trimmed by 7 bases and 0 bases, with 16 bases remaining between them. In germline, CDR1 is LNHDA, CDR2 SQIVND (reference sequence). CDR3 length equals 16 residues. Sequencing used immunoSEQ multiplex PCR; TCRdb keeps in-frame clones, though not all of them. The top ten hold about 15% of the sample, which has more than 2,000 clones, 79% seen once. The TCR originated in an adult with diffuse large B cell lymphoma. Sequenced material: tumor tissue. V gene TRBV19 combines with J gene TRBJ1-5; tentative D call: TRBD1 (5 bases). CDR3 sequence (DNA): TGTGCCAGTACATCCAAAGGGGTCCTTAGCAATCAGCCCCAGCATTTT. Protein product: CASTSKGVLSNQPQHF.